This T cell receptor (beta chain) originates from a study of T cells in Graves' hyperthyroidism and ophthalmopathy. General observations from the study: Stable hyperthyroidism and ophthalmopathy were separated using 13 V-J signatures.

This clonotype was observed a few times. Its specificity is unknown. Diagnoses were established using clinical symptoms, serum thyroxine and TRAb, thyroid ultrasound and orbital computed tomography. About 10 ml of fresh peripheral blood supplied the PBMCs. It was RNA transcripts that yielded the amplified TCR beta CDR3 regions. Initially, a first-round RT-PCR of the TCR CDR3 employed the HTBI primer set. TCRdb itself ran the multiplex PCR reads through MiXCR, one entry per CDR3 protein. The sample lists some 600,000 distinct CDR3 sequences, approximately 13% occurring once. The CDR3 is 18 amino acids. Germline loops: CDR1 LGHNA, CDR2 YSLEER. Trimming at V came to 0 bases and at J to 0 bases, leaving 5 bases not matched to a gene.

The clonotype originates from a woman in her twenties or thirties with Graves' hyperthyroidism that later progressed to Graves' ophthalmopathy. The chain carries TRBV4-3 and TRBJ2-1; 10 bases are shared with TRBD2. The sample was blood. CDR3 DNA sequence: TGCGCCAGCAGCCAAGAAACGCTAGCGGGAGCCTCCTACAATGAGCAGTTCTTC. Residues: CASSQETLAGASYNEQFF.